The present T cell receptor (beta chain) was sequenced within a study of T cell responses to AZD1222 COVID-19 vaccine. This CDR3 has 15 amino acids. The germline V and J ends were trimmed by 4 bases and 2 bases, with 12 bases remaining between them. Germline values: CDR1 SNHLY, CDR2 FYNNEI. Points on this clone: The antigen remains undetermined.

Findings of the study overall: Clonal diversity was possibly underestimated, and the donors were mostly white British, with more females.

Method: immunoSEQ multiplex PCR; TCRdb's copy keeps in-frame clones and lacks some. Of about 160,000 clones listed, about 90% are singletons. This TCR derives from an adult who received the AZD1222 COVID-19 vaccine. The V call is TRBV2, the J call TRBJ1-5, with D perhaps TRBD1 (6 bases). The source material was peripheral blood, sampled 28 days after the second AZD1222 dose. CDR3 bases: TGTGCCAGCAGTGTTGGGAGGGGGGGCAATCAGCCCCAGCATTTT. Its protein is CASSVGRGGNQPQHF. The full variable domain, in which reference TRBV2 and TRBJ1-5 provide the parts outside the CDR3, is EPEVTQTPSHQVTQMGQEVILRCVPISNHLYFYWYRQILGQKVEFLVSFYNNEISEKSEIFDDQFSVERPDGSNFTLKIRSTKLEDSAMYFCASSVGRGGNQPQHFGDGTRLSIL.